The present T cell receptor (beta chain) was sequenced within a study of regulatory T cells in long-lasting Graves disease (dated by TCRdb to about 2021). About the investigation overall: To count as having persistent Graves' disease, a patient had to have received antithyroid drug treatment for over 5 years with TSH receptor autoantibodies remaining persistently positive. Persistent Graves' disease patients were compared with newly diagnosed Graves' disease patients by peripheral blood TCR sequencing and RNA sequencing. The study was conducted in China and was registered as a clinical trial. TCR sequencing covered some 13 persistent and roughly 20 newly diagnosed Graves' disease patients, around 33 samples in total. Persistent Graves' disease patients in the clinical cohort had taken antithyroid drugs for approximately ten years on average. Overall results and qualifications from the work: Lower TCR Shannon entropy and fewer highly expanded clones were observed in persistent Graves' disease patients than in newly diagnosed patients, which suggested clonal expansion. Peripheral blood alone was examined, since thyroid tissue, which constituted the primary lesion, could not be accessed. The authors acknowledged the small sample size as a limitation that may reduce accuracy. Only the TCR beta chain was sequenced and analyzed. More public clonotypes were shared among persistent patients (over 2,500) than among newly diagnosed patients (966). Persistent disease showed preferential use of TRBV28, TRBJ1-2 and TRBJ2-5, whereas newly diagnosed disease favored TRBV20-1 and TRBJ2-1.

To prepare the library, multiplex PCR was applied. The sequencing machine was an Illumina HiSeq 4000. iRepertoire HTBI primers and Arm-PCR amplification of CDR3 regions were used to construct TCR beta libraries. Before sequencing, the PCR products underwent gel purification. In the source study's methods: Across samples, roughly 60 TRBV and 14 TRBJ segments were identified and used for gene usage analysis of CDR3 amino acid clonotypes. COPE and FqMerger were used to merge filtered high-quality paired reads into contigs. BLAST was used to align contigs to the IMGT TRBV, TRBD and TRBJ reference genes, and CDR3 was defined following IMGT. Clonotypes above 0.1% frequency were classified as highly expanded clones. Repertoire diversity was measured by Shannon entropy, and V-J evenness by the Gini coefficient. Public clonotypes were defined as clonotypes shared by more than one individual. TCRdb reanalyzed the raw reads on its own, using fastp at Q25 for trimming and MiXCR for clone calling, and kept in-frame beta chains. Records with the same CDR3 protein are collapsed into one entry carrying the most frequent genes and DNA. None of the V and J calls come from the authors' own analysis; TCRdb made them. This sample comprises almost 350,000 distinct CDR3 sequences, about 20% of them detected only once. About 29% of the sample is in the top ten clones.

The time point label, as the study defines it: persistent/refractory GD, antithyroid drugs over 5 years with positive TRAb. RNA was extracted from PBMCs in TRIzol for both TCR sequencing and RNA sequencing. The diagnosis of Graves' disease was made according to American Thyroid Association guidelines. The patients came from an endocrinology department in Xi'an, China. From each patient, around 9.3 milliliters of peripheral blood was collected into an EDTA anticoagulant tube. Ficoll Paque Plus density gradient separation was used to isolate PBMCs, and no additional T cell sorting was done. An Agilent 2100 Bioanalyzer and agarose gel were used to assess RNA quality, and a NanoDrop 2000 was used to measure RNA concentration. CDR1 and CDR2 are read off the germline V gene as SGHAT and FQNNGV. V lost 3 bases and J lost 3 bases; the stretch between them is 8 bases long. The CDR3 covers 13 residues, taking in both the cysteine and the phenylalanine. Only CDR3 DNA remains: 39 bases, in frame from the first base.

This clonotype was observed at least ten times. Its antigen remains undetermined. Base qualities are missing; no much larger clone stands one base away. The V and J segments used are TRBV11-2 and TRBJ1-1; the D gene cannot be resolved reliably. The sample was peripheral blood mononuclear cells (PBMCs), taken when the disease was refractory, from a patient treated with antithyroid drugs. The TCR comes from a female donor with Graves disease. At the DNA level, the sequence is TGTGCCAGCAGCTTGGATGTAGACACTGAAGCTTTCTTT. Translated, this is CASSLDVDTEAFF.